These 11 T cell receptor beta chains share one sample of origin, sequenced in a study of identifying expanded T cells in peripheral blood. The data were produced by immunoSEQ multiplex PCR, yet TCRdb's version contains in-frame clones alone and is incomplete. This sample has 50,000 to 75,000 clones, with over 80% found just once. Sequenced input: blood. The source is a person between 18 and 70 years old in good health.

The chain carries TRBV6-1 and TRBJ1-1; D is undetermined. From germline, CDR1 is MNHNS and CDR2 SASEGT. The ends were cut back, 7 bases at V and 0 bases at J, with 9 bases in the middle. This CDR3 is built from 13 residues. Written as DNA, the CDR3 is TGTGCCAGCATACCGGACTTGAACACTGAAGCTTTCTTT. It is translated as CASIPDLNTEAFF.

V is TRBV5-6 and J is TRBJ2-7; D gene ambiguous. Trimming stripped 2 bases from V and 2 bases from J, with 11 bases between. The CDR3 covers 14 residues. In germline, CDR1 is SGHDT, CDR2 YYEEEE. The DNA for the CDR3 is TGTGCCAGCAGCTTTTACCGGCTAACCTACGAGCAGTACTTC. It encodes CASSFYRLTYEQYF.

The sample holds one count of this clone. This chain links TRBV6-1 with TRBJ1-5; D is unclear. Trimming left V 10 bases short and J 3 bases short, with 19 bases between. This CDR3 comprises 15 residues. Germline V lookup: CDR1 MNHNS, CDR2 SASEGT. CDR3 in amino acids: CATHDWPFVNQPQHF. In DNA, the CDR3 is TGTGCCACCCACGATTGGCCTTTTGTCAATCAGCCCCAGCATTTT.

The chain couples TRBV2 to TRBJ1-2; 7 positions agree with TRBD1. The ends lost 2 bases at V and 11 bases at J; junction bases unmatched: 11. CDR1 and CDR2 from the germline V gene are SNHLY and FYNNEI. The CDR3 loop spans 14 amino acids. The CDR3 loop is CASSEMGQGEGYTF. The CDR3 DNA reads as TGTGCCAGCAGTGAAATGGGGCAGGGGGAAGGGTACACCTTC.

The V and J genes are TRBV10-3 and TRBJ2-3, with 7 bases matching TRBD2. Germline CDR1 and CDR2: ENHRY and SYGVKD. V gave up 2 bases and J gave up 2 bases; unmatched junction bases: 4. The length of the CDR3 is 15 residues. CDR3 DNA sequence: TGTGCCATCAGTGAGGGAGCGGGGATCACAGATACGCAGTATTTT. It codes for CAISEGAGITDTQYF.

The chain has TRBV2 and TRBJ1-2, with D unresolved. V was cut by 7 bases and J by 4 bases, with 13 bases left in between. The CDR3 totals 13 residues. The V gene's germline CDR1 is SNHLY and CDR2 FYNNEI. CDR3 loop: CASTADLIYGYTF. The CDR3 nucleotides read TGTGCCAGCACGGCGGATTTAATCTATGGCTACACCTTC.

This chain uses TRBV19 with TRBJ2-2; no clear D gene. Trimming removed 4 bases at V and 9 bases at J, with 12 bases between. The CDR3 totals 13 residues. Looked up from germline, CDR1 is LNHDA and CDR2 is SQIVND (reference sequence). The DNA for the CDR3 is TGTGCCAGTAGTACGCAAGCGATCAGGGAGCTGTTTTTT. This codes for CASSTQAIRELFF.

This clone appeared a few times. The rearrangement links TRBV4-2 to TRBJ2-4; possibly TRBD1 for D (6 bases). The germline CDR1 and CDR2 sequences are LGHNA and YNFKEQ. This CDR3 comprises 15 residues. Trimming shortened V by 1 base and J by 8 bases, and 15 bases separated the two germline ends. CDR3 in DNA: TGTGCCAGCAGCCAAGGTAGCGTGGGGGCGGACATTCAGTACTTC. Encoded protein: CASSQGSVGADIQYF.

The chain combines TRBV19 with TRBJ1-2; 8 nucleotides align to TRBD1. In germline, CDR1 is LNHDA, CDR2 SQIVND (reference sequence). The ends lost 7 bases at V and 4 bases at J; junction bases unmatched: 8. The CDR3 is 14 residues long. The CDR3 spells CASTRQGLGYGYTF. CDR3 bases: TGTGCCAGTACCCGACAGGGGTTAGGCTATGGCTACACCTTC.

The chain recombines TRBV5-6 with TRBJ1-1; D possibly corresponds to TRBD1 (5 bases). V lost 0 bases and J 8 bases, leaving 11 bases between the germline ends. Germline V gives CDR1 SGHDT, CDR2 YYEEEE. The CDR3 runs 13 residues. This CDR3 reads CASSLARGREAFF. CDR3 nucleotides: TGTGCCAGCAGCTTGGCCCGGGGGAGAGAAGCTTTCTTT.

This chain connects TRBV6-1 to TRBJ2-1; D not certain. Germline V gene data show CDR1 as MNHNS and CDR2 as SASEGT. Between the trimmed V and J ends, which lost 8 bases and 1 base, there was a span of 3 bases. The CDR3 is 11 amino acids. CDR3 sequence reads: CASESYNEQFF. The CDR3 region has the DNA TGTGCCAGCGAGTCCTACAATGAGCAGTTCTTC.